These 16 T cell receptor beta chains came from one sample sequenced in a study of T-cell reconstitution after alpha-beta-depleted transplantation in children. Unique molecular identifiers were incorporated during preparation of the TCRbeta library. TCRdb passed the PCR reads through MiXCR, listing each CDR3 protein once. This table holds 440,000 or so distinct CDR3 sequences, approximately 10% found once. Source: PBMCs from the stem cell graft donor, taken from the stem cell graft. Every receptor here comes from a human donor who donated a stem cell graft to a child with acute myeloid leukemia.

The J gene is TRBJ1-1, the V gene TRBV5-1; 10 nucleotides match TRBD1. V was pared by 4 bases and J by 7 bases, with 13 bases of the junction left unmatched. The CDR3 covers 16 residues. Germline CDR1 reads SGHRS; CDR2 reads YFSETQ. The DNA of the CDR3 is TGCGCCAGCAGCCCGGGGACAGGGGAGGAAAATTATGAAGCTTTCTTT. As protein: CASSPGTGEENYEAFF.

The gene calls are TRBV29-1 and TRBJ1-1; D is ambiguous. V was trimmed by 2 bases and J by 4 bases, leaving 14 bases between them. This CDR3 contains 14 residues. The germline V gene encodes CDR1 SQVTM and CDR2 ANQGSEA. The CDR3 sequence is CSVEWILVGTEAFF. The CDR3 DNA reads TGCAGCGTTGAATGGATTCTGGTCGGCACTGAAGCTTTCTTT.

This clonotype was detected many times. J is TRBJ2-7 and V is TRBV20-1; D not certain. This CDR3 comprises 12 residues. Germline V gene lookup returns CDR1 DFQATT and CDR2 SNEGSKA (reference sequence). Trimming removed 0 bases at V and 1 base at J, with 4 bases between. CDR3 in DNA: TGCAGTGCTAGAGACGAGTCCTACGAGCAGTACTTC. Translating it yields CSARDESYEQYF.

This clonotype was observed a handful of times. This chain connects TRBV20-1 to TRBJ2-3; D uncertain. V was trimmed by 6 bases and J by 0 bases, leaving 13 bases between them. The CDR3 extends over 14 amino acids. The germline CDR1 and CDR2 sequences are DFQATT and SNEGSKA (reference sequence). As DNA, the CDR3 is TGCAGTGCCCCGGGCATAACTAGCACAGATACGCAGTATTTT. This translates into CSAPGITSTDTQYF.

The J gene is TRBJ2-7, the V gene TRBV11-2; perhaps TRBD2 as D (7 bases). Germline V lookup: CDR1 SGHAT, CDR2 FQNNGV. The CDR3 sequence is 17 residues long. V lost 1 base and J lost 0, with 16 bases in between. The CDR3 protein is CASSLGGGQASSYEQYV. Written as DNA, the CDR3 is TGTGCCAGCAGCTTAGGGGGGGGACAAGCGAGCTCCTACGAGCAGTACGTC.

This chain links TRBV30 with TRBJ2-3, with D perhaps TRBD1 (5 bases). The CDR3 runs 13 residues. The ends were cut back, 0 bases at V and 4 bases at J, with 8 bases in the middle. CDR1 GTSNPN and CDR2 SVGIG come from the germline V gene (reference sequence). The CDR3 sequence: CAWSVGVADTQYF. In DNA form, the CDR3 reads TGTGCCTGGAGTGTAGGGGTCGCAGATACGCAGTATTTT. The variable domain in full, completed from reference TRBV30 and TRBJ2-3, reads SQTIHQWPATLVQPVGSPLSLECTVEGTSNPNLYWYRQAAGRGLQLLFYSVGIGQISSEVPQNLSASRPQDRQFILSSKKLLLSDSGFYLCAWSVGVADTQYFGPGTRLTVL.

The chain links TRBV7-2 to TRBJ2-5; TRBD2 matches at 7 bases. The CDR3 is 14 residues long. V trimming: 10 bases; J trimming: 2 bases; junction bases outside the gene matches: 10. Germline V gene sequence: CDR1 SGHTA, CDR2 FQGNSA. The CDR3 region has the DNA TGTGCCACTACCCCGGGGCGGGGGCAAGAGACCCAGTACTTC. As protein: CATTPGRGQETQYF.

This clonotype was observed a few times. This chain links TRBV28 with TRBJ1-2; D gene ambiguous. The CDR3 consists of 15 residues. The V end lost 4 bases, the J end lost 1 base, and 13 bases lay between the germline ends. CDR1 and CDR2 (germline): MDHEN, SYDVKM. This CDR3 is CASSSPAAGNYGYTF. The CDR3 DNA follows: TGTGCCAGCAGTTCCCCCGCAGCTGGTAACTATGGCTACACCTTC.

This clonotype was counted many times. This chain uses TRBV29-1 with TRBJ2-2; the D gene is possibly TRBD2 (5 bases). Trimming cost V 1 base and J 2 bases, with 11 bases left between them. The CDR3 is 15 amino acids. Germline V gene data show CDR1 as SQVTM and CDR2 as ANQGSEA. CDR3 loop: CSVEASPANTGELFF. CDR3 coding DNA: TGCAGCGTTGAAGCTAGCCCAGCTAACACCGGGGAGCTGTTTTTT.

This clonotype was detected ten times or more. The chain links TRBV29-1 to TRBJ1-1, with D perhaps TRBD1 (6 bases). With 7 bases removed from V and 1 base from J, the gap between germline ends came to 13 bases. Germline V gene sequence: CDR1 SQVTM, CDR2 ANQGSEA. The length of the CDR3 is 13 residues. The CDR3 here is CSAEEGGNTEAFF. In DNA form, the CDR3 reads TGCAGCGCAGAGGAGGGGGGGAACACTGAAGCTTTCTTT.

This chain joins TRBV12-3 or TRBV12-4 and TRBJ1-2; D not resolved. The CDR3 totals 14 residues. V dropped 7 bases and J dropped 5 bases, with 17 bases sitting between them. The CDR3 loop reads CASTLSQQGYGYTF. CDR3 sequence (DNA): TGTGCCAGCACCCTGAGCCAGCAAGGTTATGGCTACACCTTC.

In its sample, this clonotype was seen a few times. The chain carries TRBV5-5 and TRBJ2-2, with D perhaps TRBD1 or TRBD2 (7 bases each). The CDR3 runs 16 residues. V was clipped by 1 base and J by 5 bases, with 15 bases between them. Germline lookup yields CDR1 SGHKS and CDR2 YYEKEE (reference sequence). The CDR3 spells CASSLKGTAGTGELFF. The CDR3 bases are TGTGCCAGCAGCTTGAAGGGGACAGCGGGAACCGGGGAGCTGTTTTTT.

This clonotype was found a few times. This chain joins TRBV7-2 and TRBJ2-1; 10 nucleotides line up with TRBD2. The germline V gene encodes CDR1 SGHTA and CDR2 FQGNSA. CDR3 length equals 15 residues. The trim removed 7 bases at V and 8 bases at J, leaving 11 bases unmatched. As DNA, the CDR3 is TGTGCCAGCAAGAGGACTAGCGGTTCCCGGCATGAGCAGTTCTTC. Protein sequence: CASKRTSGSRHEQFF.

The rearrangement joins TRBV5-5 to TRBJ2-1; 9 bases are shared with TRBD2. Germline V gene sequence: CDR1 SGHKS, CDR2 YYEKEE (reference sequence). With 0 bases clipped from V and 5 bases from J, the junction kept 6 bases outside the gene matches. This CDR3 has 16 amino acids. CDR3 sequence reads: CASSLVPAGGNNEQFF. CDR3 DNA: TGTGCCAGCAGCTTGGTCCCAGCGGGGGGTAACAATGAGCAGTTCTTC. Filled out from reference TRBV5-5 and TRBJ2-1, the complete variable domain reads DAGVTQSPTHLIKTRGQQVTLRCSPISGHKSVSWYQQVLGQGPQFIFQYYEKEERGRGNFPDRFSARQFPNYSSELNVNALLLGDSALYLCASSLVPAGGNNEQFFGPGTRLTVL.

This clonotype was observed a handful of times. A much larger clone sits a single nucleotide away, making a read error possible. This chain connects TRBV9 to TRBJ2-3; D not certain. Per germline, CDR1 SGDLS and CDR2 YYNGEE. V lost 0 bases, J lost 2 bases, and 1 base lay in between. The CDR3 spans 12 residues. CDR3 nucleotide sequence: TGTGCCAGCAGCGTAGACACAGATACGCAGTATTTT. This gives the protein CASSVDTDTQYF.

This clonotype was counted a few times. The chain carries TRBV20-1 and TRBJ2-5; 14 nucleotides agree with TRBD2. Germline CDR1 and CDR2: DFQATT and SNEGSKA (reference sequence). The CDR3 is 13 amino acids. V shed 5 bases, J shed 7 bases, and the junction held 3 bases outside the gene matches. The CDR3 spells CSAPGTSGGTQYF. CDR3 sequence (DNA): TGCAGTGCTCCTGGGACTAGCGGGGGGACCCAGTACTTC.